These 29 T cell receptor beta chains originate from one sample sequenced in a study of siplizumab effects on memory and regulatory T cells. Libraries were prepared by immunoSEQ multiplex PCR; TCRdb keeps only in-frame clonotypes and omits some of them. The data contain 50,000 to 70,000 clones, 95% to 98% of them singletons. The sequenced sample was naive CD8+ T cells sorted from blood. All receptors derive from a human donor in good health.

The rearrangement links TRBV27 to TRBJ2-3; 8 positions agree with TRBD1. Germline V gene sequence: CDR1 MNHEY, CDR2 SMNVEV (reference sequence). This CDR3 has 16 residues. V shed 5 bases and J 0 bases; nucleotides not matched to a gene: 7. This chain's CDR3 is CASSPPGGPSTDTQYF. The DNA for the CDR3 is TGTGCCAGCAGTCCCCCAGGGGGCCCTAGCACAGATACGCAGTATTTT.

Only one count was recorded for this clone. The V call is TRBV30, the J call TRBJ1-5; a weak D match, TRBD1 (6 bases). The V end lost 3 bases, the J end lost 0 bases, and 12 bases lay between the germline ends. CDR1 is GTSNPN and CDR2 is SVGIG in the germline V gene (reference sequence). The CDR3 consists of 15 residues. The CDR3 DNA is TGTGCCTGGAGGGACAGCCATTATAGCAATCAGCCCCAGCATTTT. It encodes CAWRDSHYSNQPQHF.

The chain couples TRBV11-2 to TRBJ2-5, with D maybe TRBD2 (6 bases). Trimming removed 3 bases from V and 4 bases from J, with 12 bases in between. This CDR3 is 14 amino acids long. Germline V CDR1 and CDR2: SGHAT, FQNNGV. Here the CDR3 DNA reads TGTGCCAGCAGCTTCCCATCGGGGGTAGAGACCCAGTACTTC. Its translation: CASSFPSGVETQYF.

The chain links TRBV4-3 to TRBJ1-1, with unresolved D. This CDR3 spans 15 amino acids. Germline V gene data show CDR1 as LGHNA and CDR2 as YSLEER. Trimming pared 4 bases from V and 3 bases from J, leaving 15 bases between. CDR3 region: CASSPYPVRDTEAFF. In DNA, the CDR3 is TGCGCCAGCAGCCCATATCCGGTGCGGGACACTGAAGCTTTCTTT.

The V call is TRBV15, the J call TRBJ2-7, with 8 bases that match TRBD2. After removal of 0 bases from V and 5 bases from J, the junction contained 9 bases not matched to a gene. Germline loops: CDR1 LNHNV, CDR2 YYDKDF (reference sequence). The CDR3 length is 16 residues. CDR3 sequence: CATSRDLGLVMNEQYF. The CDR3 DNA is TGTGCCACCAGCAGAGATTTGGGACTAGTTATGAACGAGCAGTACTTC. Full variable domain (rest looked up from reference TRBV15 and TRBJ2-7): DAMVIQNPRYQVTQFGKPVTLSCSQTLNHNVMYWYQQKSSQAPKLLFHYYDKDFNNEADTPDNFQSRRPNTSFCFLDIRSPGLGDTAMYLCATSRDLGLVMNEQYFGPGTRLTVT.

DNA of the CDR3: TGTGCCAGCAGCGTAGGGACGGGGGCTGAAGCTTTCTTT. Its translation: CASSVGTGAEAFF. The chain combines TRBV9 with TRBJ1-1; possible D gene TRBD1, 5 bases. The germline V and J ends were trimmed by 0 bases and 6 bases, with 9 bases remaining between them. The length of the CDR3 is 13 residues. Germline lookup yields CDR1 SGDLS and CDR2 YYNGEE.

The chain uses TRBV4-1 and TRBJ2-7, with D unresolved. The CDR3 contains 16 residues. The germline gives CDR1 MGHRA, CDR2 YSYEKL. Trimming cost V 0 bases and J 3 bases, with 15 bases left between them. The CDR3 coding sequence is TGCGCCAGCAGCCAAGATGTCCGGACGGACCTCTACGAGCAGTACTTC. The encoded protein is CASSQDVRTDLYEQYF.

The rearrangement uses TRBV6-5 and TRBJ2-5; 8 bases fit TRBD2. CDR1 MNHEY and CDR2 SVGAGI come from the germline V gene. CDR3 length equals 14 residues. V lost 4 bases to trimming and J lost 5 bases; unmatched junction nucleotides: 6. The CDR3 DNA follows: TGTGCCAGCAGTTCCCCCGGGAGGGACGAGACCCAGTACTTC. This translates into CASSSPGRDETQYF.

This clone was seen more than once but under ten times. The chain links TRBV25-1 to TRBJ1-1; no definite D call. V lost 0 bases and J lost 7, with 12 bases in between. CDR3 length: 14 residues. CDR1 and CDR2 from the germline V gene are MGHDK and SYGVNS. CDR3 protein: CASSEYPAGGEAFF. The CDR3 bases are TGTGCCAGCAGTGAATATCCAGCAGGAGGTGAAGCTTTCTTT.

Of note for this clone: Other DNA sequences in the same sample also yield this CDR3. The chain has TRBV9 and TRBJ1-2; D might be TRBD1 (5 bases). The ends were cut back, 0 bases at V and 3 bases at J, with 15 bases in the middle. The length of the CDR3 is 16 residues. Germline CDR1 SGDLS, CDR2 YYNGEE. DNA for the CDR3: TGTGCCAGCAGCGTAGGCCCTAAGGGGTTAGACTATGGCTACACCTTC. This gives the protein CASSVGPKGLDYGYTF.

V gene TRBV7-7 combines with J gene TRBJ2-7, with 12 bases identical to TRBD1. V shed 5 bases, J shed 4 bases, and the junction held 3 bases outside the gene matches. CDR1 and CDR2 (germline): SSHAT, FNYEAQ (reference sequence). The CDR3 is made up of 14 amino acids. Here the CDR3 reads CASSPGQGAYEQYF. The CDR3 nucleotides are TGTGCCAGCAGCCCGGGACAGGGGGCGTACGAGCAGTACTTC. Full variable domain (outside the CDR3, taken from reference TRBV7-7 and TRBJ2-7): GAGVSQSPRYKVTKRGQDVTLRCDPISSHATLYWYQQALGQGPEFLTYFNYEAQPDKSGLPSDRFSAERPEGSISTLTIQRTEQRDSAMYRCASSPGQGAYEQYFGPGTRLTVT.

The genes are TRBV9 and TRBJ1-1; D gene uncertain. CDR1 and CDR2 from the germline V gene are SGDLS and YYNGEE. The CDR3 length is 13 residues. V lost 4 bases and J lost 2, with 9 bases in between. The CDR3: CASSLAVNTEAFF. CDR3 nucleotide sequence: TGTGCCAGCAGCCTAGCGGTAAACACTGAAGCTTTCTTT.

CDR3 region: CASSAGTNTGELFF. CDR3 coding DNA: TGTGCCAGCAGTGCCGGGACAAACACCGGGGAGCTGTTTTTT. V is TRBV27 and J is TRBJ2-2, with D tentatively TRBD1 (6 bases). The V gene's germline CDR1 is MNHEY and CDR2 SMNVEV (reference sequence). This CDR3 has 14 residues. Trimming removed 5 bases from V and 2 bases from J, with 9 bases in between.

This chain joins TRBV5-5 and TRBJ1-1; D is unresolved. V shed 4 bases and J shed 0 bases, with 10 bases lying between them. The CDR3 has 14 residues. Germline CDR1 SGHKS, CDR2 YYEKEE (reference sequence). The CDR3 spells CASSMLVLNTEAFF. The DNA for the CDR3 is TGTGCCAGCAGCATGCTTGTCCTGAACACTGAAGCTTTCTTT.

The V and J genes are TRBV5-1 and TRBJ2-3; 8 positions match TRBD1. From germline, CDR1 is SGHRS and CDR2 YFSETQ. CDR3 length: 15 residues. The V segment lost 3 bases and the J segment 1 base; nucleotides outside the gene matches: 4. CDR3 sequence (DNA): TGCGCCAGCAGCTCCACAGGGGGTGGCACAGATACGCAGTATTTT. It specifies CASSSTGGGTDTQYF.

DNA of the CDR3: TGTGCCAGCAAGGGCGGGGGGGCCCTTGAGCAGTTCTTC. Amino acids: CASKGGGALEQFF. The V gene is TRBV27, the J gene TRBJ2-1; 9 nucleotides line up with TRBD2. The V gene end was trimmed by 7 bases and the J gene end by 9 bases; junction bases not matched to a gene: 7. Germline CDR1 MNHEY, CDR2 SMNVEV (reference sequence). The CDR3 totals 13 residues.

The chain is built from TRBV20-1 and TRBJ1-2; D remains ambiguous. The ends were cut back, 6 bases at V and 5 bases at J, with 7 bases in the middle. There are 10 residues in the CDR3. Germline V CDR1 and CDR2: DFQATT, SNEGSKA (reference sequence). CDR3 residues: CSAPHYGYTF. In nucleotides, the CDR3 is TGCAGTGCGCCCCATTATGGCTACACCTTC.

V is TRBV5-4 and J is TRBJ1-2, with TRBD1 as a possible D gene (5 bases). This CDR3 has 15 residues. V lost 4 bases to trimming and J lost 2 bases, with 15 bases between them. Germline assignment: CDR1 SGHNT and CDR2 YYREEE (reference sequence). The CDR3 nucleotides are TGTGCCAGCAGCCCCCTTCTGGGGGAGAACTATGGCTACACCTTC. It translates to CASSPLLGENYGYTF.

This sequence joins TRBV19 and TRBJ1-2, with D possibly TRBD1 on 6 matching bases. The V gene's germline CDR1 is LNHDA and CDR2 SQIVND (reference sequence). Deletions cut 5 bases from V and 5 bases from J, with 12 bases between. The CDR3 has 13 residues. The CDR3 DNA follows: TGTGCCAGTAGTCTCCATACAGGGTATGGCTACACCTTC. As protein: CASSLHTGYGYTF.

This chain connects TRBV9 to TRBJ2-5; D could derive from TRBD1 or TRBD2 (5 bases each). The CDR3 has 16 amino acids. Between the trimmed V and J ends, which lost 0 bases and 0 bases, there was a span of 12 bases. The germline V gene encodes CDR1 SGDLS and CDR2 YYNGEE. CDR3 sequence reads: CASSVGSGTDQETQYF. Here the CDR3 DNA reads TGTGCCAGCAGCGTAGGATCTGGGACGGACCAAGAGACCCAGTACTTC.

The chain has TRBV6-5 and TRBJ1-1; D may be TRBD1 (5 bases). Germline V gene data show CDR1 as MNHEY and CDR2 as SVGAGI. V lost 0 bases and J 2 bases, leaving 10 bases between the germline ends. The CDR3 length is 15 residues. The CDR3 DNA follows: TGTGCCAGCAGTTACTCGAGAGGGGATAACACTGAAGCTTTCTTT. It encodes CASSYSRGDNTEAFF.

The chain uses TRBV7-3 and TRBJ2-1, with D possibly being TRBD1 or TRBD2 (6 bases each). V lost 2 bases, J lost 4 bases, and 12 bases lay in between. The length of the CDR3 is 15 residues. Germline V CDR1 and CDR2: SGHTA, FQGTGA. The CDR3 region has the DNA TGTGCCAGCAGCTTAGTCGGGGGCGGTTACAATGAGCAGTTCTTC. Translation gives CASSLVGGGYNEQFF.

This chain joins TRBV7-9 and TRBJ2-7, with a weak D call TRBD2 (6 bases). The CDR3 is 13 amino acids. V lost 5 bases, J lost 3 bases, and 11 bases lay in between. From germline, CDR1 is SEHNR and CDR2 FQNEAQ (reference sequence). The CDR3 is CASSGGLVYEQYF. The CDR3 DNA follows: TGTGCCAGCAGCGGGGGACTTGTCTACGAGCAGTACTTC.

In this sample, this clone turned up once. This chain's CDR3 is CASSPGDVRYNEQFF. The CDR3 coding sequence is TGTGCCAGCAGCCCAGGGGATGTACGATACAATGAGCAGTTCTTC. The chain links TRBV7-7 to TRBJ2-1, with a weak D call TRBD1 (6 bases). V was trimmed by 5 bases and J by 4 bases, leaving 15 bases between them. The CDR3 runs to 15 residues. Germline V gene data show CDR1 as SSHAT and CDR2 as FNYEAQ (reference sequence). Full variable domain (remainder filled in from reference TRBV7-7 and TRBJ2-1): GAGVSQSPRYKVTKRGQDVTLRCDPISSHATLYWYQQALGQGPEFLTYFNYEAQPDKSGLPSDRFSAERPEGSISTLTIQRTEQRDSAMYRCASSPGDVRYNEQFFGPGTRLTVL.

The rearrangement links TRBV9 to TRBJ1-6; TRBD1 agrees at 7 bases. This CDR3 comprises 14 residues. Germline trimming cut 0 bases from V and 14 bases from J; bases unmatched to any gene: 8. Germline CDR1 is SGDLS and CDR2 is YYNGEE. For the CDR3, the DNA is TGTGCCAGCAGCGTAGGGGGACAGCCCGTTTCCCTCCACTTT. It yields the protein CASSVGGQPVSLHF.

This sequence joins TRBV6-5 and TRBJ1-2; 8 bases map to TRBD1. Germline V gene lookup returns CDR1 MNHEY and CDR2 SVGAGI. The CDR3 runs 15 residues. The ends lost 2 bases at V and 8 bases at J; junction bases unmatched: 10. CDR3 in amino acids: CASSYTEQGVEGYTF. The CDR3 region has the DNA TGTGCCAGCAGTTACACGGAACAGGGGGTCGAAGGCTACACCTTC.

DNA for the CDR3: TGCGCCAGCAGCCCCTCTGGTACCGGGGAGCTGTTTTTT. This translates into CASSPSGTGELFF. The rearrangement joins TRBV4-1 to TRBJ2-2; no clear D gene. Deletions cut 4 bases from V and 5 bases from J, with 8 bases between. The CDR3 covers 13 residues. From germline, CDR1 is MGHRA and CDR2 YSYEKL.

The chain employs TRBV7-9 and TRBJ2-1; D is ambiguous. The CDR3 contains 13 residues. V was cut by 1 base and J by 7 bases, with 8 bases left in between. The germline V gene has CDR1 SEHNR and CDR2 FQNEAQ (reference sequence). CDR3 sequence: CASSLVGRNEQFF. CDR3 bases: TGTGCCAGCAGCTTAGTGGGTAGGAATGAGCAGTTCTTC.

The chain recombines TRBV2 with TRBJ2-5; a possible D gene is TRBD1 (5 bases). TRBJ2-7 matches the DNA end more closely, so the J call is doubtful. The CDR3 runs 13 residues. Per the germline V gene, CDR1 is SNHLY and CDR2 is FYNNEI. The CDR3 loop reads CASSEVQVNEQYF. CDR3 DNA: TGTGCCAGCAGTGAGGTACAGGTCAACGAGCAGTACTTC.